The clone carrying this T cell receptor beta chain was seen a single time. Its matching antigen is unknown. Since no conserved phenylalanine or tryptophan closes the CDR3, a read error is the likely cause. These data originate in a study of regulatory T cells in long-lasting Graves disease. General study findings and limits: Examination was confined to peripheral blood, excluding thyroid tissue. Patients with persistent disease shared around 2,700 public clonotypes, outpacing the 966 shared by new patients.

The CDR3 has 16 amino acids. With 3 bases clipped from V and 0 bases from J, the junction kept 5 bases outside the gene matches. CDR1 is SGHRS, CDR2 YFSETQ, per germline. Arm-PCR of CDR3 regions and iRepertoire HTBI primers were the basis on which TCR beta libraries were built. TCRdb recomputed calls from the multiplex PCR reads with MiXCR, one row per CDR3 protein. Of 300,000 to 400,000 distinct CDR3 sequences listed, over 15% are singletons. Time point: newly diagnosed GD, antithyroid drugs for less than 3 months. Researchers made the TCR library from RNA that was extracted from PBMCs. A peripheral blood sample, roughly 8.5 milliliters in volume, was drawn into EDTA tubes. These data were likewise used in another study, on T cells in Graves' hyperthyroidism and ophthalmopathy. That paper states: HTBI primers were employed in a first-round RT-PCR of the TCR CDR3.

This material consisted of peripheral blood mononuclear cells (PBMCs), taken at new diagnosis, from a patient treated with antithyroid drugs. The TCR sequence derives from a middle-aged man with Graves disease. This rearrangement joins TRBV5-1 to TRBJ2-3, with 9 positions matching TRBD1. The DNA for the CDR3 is TGCGCCAGCAGCTCTTACAGGGGGCCAAGCACAGATACGCAGTATCTT. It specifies CASSSYRGPSTDTQYL.